These 19 T cell receptor beta chains came from one sample sequenced in a study of control samples from healthy donors and cancer patients. Method: immunoSEQ multiplex PCR; TCRdb's copy keeps in-frame clones and lacks some. The profile shows approximately 150,000 clones, about 89% of them singletons. Material for sequencing was blood. These TCRs come from a young man in good health.

The V and J genes are TRBV2 and TRBJ2-1; D might be TRBD1 or TRBD2, each matching 5 bases. Trimming left V 6 bases short and J 5 bases short, with 17 bases between. The CDR3 spans 15 residues. Germline CDR1 reads SNHLY; CDR2 reads FYNNEI. CDR3 nucleotide sequence: TGTGCCAGCAGAGAACTCCGGGACGGAGACAATGAGCAGTTCTTC. It is translated as CASRELRDGDNEQFF. The whole variable domain, filled in from reference TRBV2 and TRBJ2-1, reads EPEVTQTPSHQVTQMGQEVILRCVPISNHLYFYWYRQILGQKVEFLVSFYNNEISEKSEIFDDQFSVERPDGSNFTLKIRSTKLEDSAMYFCASRELRDGDNEQFFGPGTRLTVL.

The chain is built from TRBV30 and TRBJ2-5; 9 nucleotides match TRBD2. The CDR3 covers 16 residues. The V gene end was trimmed by 2 bases and the J gene end by 5 bases; junction bases not matched to a gene: 12. Germline V CDR1 and CDR2: GTSNPN, SVGIG (reference sequence). CDR3 coding DNA: TGTGCCTGGAGTACGAGTATACGGCTAGCGGGGGAGACCCAGTACTTC. Its protein product is CAWSTSIRLAGETQYF.

This clone occurred a few times. The chain joins TRBV19 to TRBJ1-4; no reliable D call. There are 16 residues in the CDR3. Germline lookup yields CDR1 LNHDA and CDR2 SQIVND (reference sequence). Trimming took 3 bases from V and 1 from J, leaving 12 bases between them. The CDR3 loop is CASSMDRGITNEKLFF. DNA for the CDR3: TGTGCCAGTAGTATGGACCGAGGGATAACTAATGAAAAACTGTTTTTT.

The chain combines TRBV5-1 with TRBJ1-1, with 7 bases aligning to TRBD1. The germline gives CDR1 SGHRS, CDR2 YFSETQ. V lost 0 bases, J lost 0 bases, and 2 bases stayed unmatched. The CDR3 length is 15 residues. The CDR3 loop reads CASSLADRLNTEAFF. The CDR3 DNA reads TGCGCCAGCAGCTTGGCGGACAGGCTGAACACTGAAGCTTTCTTT.

This sequence joins TRBV2 and TRBJ2-3; no clear D. Germline V gene data show CDR1 as SNHLY and CDR2 as FYNNEI. The CDR3 extends over 11 amino acids. Trimming stripped 5 bases from V and 5 bases from J, with 5 bases between. The CDR3 protein is CASSPRDTQYF. In DNA form, the CDR3 reads TGTGCCAGCAGTCCACGAGATACGCAGTATTTT.

The CDR3 region is CATSRGGTGGNQPQHF. The CDR3 bases are TGTGCCACCAGCAGAGGGGGGACCGGAGGGAATCAGCCCCAGCATTTT. The chain joins TRBV15 to TRBJ1-5; D is possibly TRBD1 (5 bases). The CDR3 covers 16 residues. V lost 1 base and J 4 bases, leaving 14 bases between the germline ends. Germline loops: CDR1 LNHNV, CDR2 YYDKDF (reference sequence).

V is TRBV21-1 and J is TRBJ1-6; TRBD1, the table's D call, was not compared with the DNA. TRBV21-1 has pseudogene status. The CDR3 is made up of 14 amino acids. The CDR3 here is CASSNRKVGSPLHF. The CDR3 bases are TGTGCCAGCAGTAACAGGAAGGTGGGCTCACCCCTCCACTTT.

V gene TRBV6-2 or TRBV6-3 combines with J gene TRBJ1-6, with D possibly matching TRBD1 (6 bases). The CDR3 spans 15 residues. CDR1 and CDR2 (germline): MNHEY, SVGEGT. The V and J ends lost 1 base and 10 bases respectively, with 14 bases between them. The CDR3 coding sequence is TGTGCCAGCAGTTACTGGGACACAAGTAACTCACCCCTCCACTTT. Translated, it gives CASSYWDTSNSPLHF.

This rearrangement joins TRBV5-1 to TRBJ1-2; 7 positions agree with TRBD1. The CDR3 is 15 amino acids. V shed 0 bases and J 3 bases; nucleotides not matched to a gene: 5. Germline CDR1 and CDR2: SGHRS and YFSETQ. This CDR3 is CASSLVQGDDYGYTF. The CDR3 DNA sequence: TGCGCCAGCAGCTTGGTTCAGGGGGACGACTATGGCTACACCTTC.

The chain has TRBV2 and TRBJ2-3; no definite D call. V dropped 1 base and J dropped 6 bases, with 8 bases sitting between them. Germline CDR1 SNHLY, CDR2 FYNNEI. The CDR3 totals 13 residues. CDR3 region: CASSEESPDTQYF. The CDR3 nucleotides read TGTGCCAGCAGTGAAGAGAGCCCGGATACGCAGTATTTT.

The chain recombines TRBV7-2 with TRBJ2-2; TRBD1 matches at 9 bases. Germline CDR1 SGHTA, CDR2 FQGNSA. The CDR3 length is 15 residues. V shed 5 bases and J 3 bases; nucleotides not matched to a gene: 4. In nucleotides, the CDR3 is TGTGCCAGCAGCCGGAGGACAGGGGACACCGGGGAGCTGTTTTTT. It yields the protein CASSRRTGDTGELFF.

The chain links TRBV6-6 to TRBJ2-1; 10 bases match TRBD2. Germline V CDR1 and CDR2: MNHNY, SVGAGI (reference sequence). Losses at the gene ends were 1 base for V and 10 bases for J; bases not matched to a gene: 7. The CDR3 length is 15 residues. In DNA, the CDR3 is TGTGCCAGCAGTTACTTGCTAGCGGGGGAAGCGGAGCAGTTCTTC. Amino acids: CASSYLLAGEAEQFF.

This clone was observed a single time. The V gene is TRBV19, the J gene TRBJ1-2; D perhaps matches TRBD1 (6 bases). Germline V gives CDR1 LNHDA, CDR2 SQIVND (reference sequence). This CDR3 contains 16 residues. V was shortened by 3 bases and J by 0 bases, with 14 bases between the two germline ends. The chain's CDR3 is CASSIDRYSANYGYTF. Here the CDR3 DNA reads TGTGCCAGTAGTATCGACAGGTATTCGGCTAACTATGGCTACACCTTC.

The J gene is TRBJ1-5, the V gene TRBV2, with D tentatively TRBD1 (5 bases). Germline V CDR1 and CDR2: SNHLY, FYNNEI. This CDR3 has 14 amino acids. Trimming removed 6 bases at V and 2 bases at J, with 11 bases between. This CDR3 is CASSRQNGNQPQHF. CDR3 sequence (DNA): TGTGCCAGCAGCCGACAGAATGGCAATCAGCCCCAGCATTTT.

This sequence joins TRBV11-2 and TRBJ2-1; D is perhaps TRBD1 (5 bases). Germline CDR1 SGHAT, CDR2 FQNNGV. The ends were cut back, 6 bases at V and 2 bases at J, with 14 bases in the middle. The CDR3 sequence is 15 residues long. The CDR3 DNA is TGTGCCAGCAGGCAGATTAGGGGTACCTACAATGAGCAGTTCTTC. Protein: CASRQIRGTYNEQFF.

V usage is TRBV7-9 and J usage is TRBJ1-6; D is unresolved. The V end lost 4 bases, the J end lost 7 bases, and 11 bases lay between the germline ends. The CDR3 length is 14 residues. Germline CDR1 SEHNR, CDR2 FQNEAQ (reference sequence). Here the CDR3 reads CASSYGRSNSPLHF. The CDR3 nucleotides are TGTGCCAGCAGCTACGGCAGGTCAAATTCACCCCTCCACTTT.

The chain employs TRBV7-9 and TRBJ1-1; D is ambiguous. V lost 5 bases to trimming and J lost 3 bases, with 10 bases between them. Germline-derived CDR1 and CDR2 are SEHNR and FQNEAQ (reference sequence). The CDR3 covers 13 residues. CDR3 sequence (DNA): TGTGCCAGCAGCCCAACAGATCACACTGAAGCTTTCTTT. It yields the protein CASSPTDHTEAFF.

Note on this clone: The sample contains more than one DNA sequence encoding this CDR3. The chain combines TRBV7-9 with TRBJ1-1; no reliable D call. V gave up 5 bases and J gave up 2 bases, with 9 bases separating them. Germline V CDR1 and CDR2: SEHNR, FQNEAQ (reference sequence). The CDR3 has 13 amino acids. DNA for the CDR3: TGTGCCAGCAGCCTAGAGGCAAACACTGAAGCTTTCTTT. This encodes CASSLEANTEAFF. The whole variable domain, filled in from reference TRBV7-9 and TRBJ1-1, reads DTGVSQNPRHKITKRGQNVTFRCDPISEHNRLYWYRQTLGQGPEFLTYFQNEAQLEKSRLLSDRFSAERPKGSFSTLEIQRTEQGDSAMYLCASSLEANTEAFFGQGTRLTVV.

The chain combines TRBV6-5 with TRBJ1-4; 7 nucleotides line up with TRBD1. This CDR3 is 13 amino acids long. Germline CDR1 reads MNHEY; CDR2 reads SVGAGI. With 5 bases clipped from V and 10 bases from J, the junction kept 7 bases outside the gene matches. The CDR3 bases are TGTGCCAGCAGTAGCCAGGGGGATGCAAAACTGTTTTTT. Encoded protein: CASSSQGDAKLFF.